The rows below give T cell receptor beta chains drawn from one sample of a study of T-cell reconstitution after alpha-beta-depleted transplantation in children. One entry per CDR3 protein results from TCRdb running MiXCR on the PCR reads. In the table there are roughly 500,000 distinct CDR3 sequences, under 12% of which are singletons. The sequences come from PBMCs, collected before TCRalphabeta/CD19-depleted stem cell transplant. The receptors originated from a child aged 2 to 10 with inherited bone marrow failure, due to receive a stem cell transplant. The CDR3 runs from the conserved cysteine through the conserved F or W. D genes are given only for firm matches. The listing skips clone size in some rows; elsewhere it reads once, few, many or a size class.

d_gene: -
j_gene: TRBJ2-3
v_gene: TRBV11-2
abundance: many
CDR3aa: CASSFPDHTDTQYF
CDR3nt: TGTGCCAGCAGCTTTCCGGACCACACAGATACGCAGTATTTT

d_gene: TRBD2
j_gene: TRBJ2-3
v_gene: TRBV3-1
abundance: many
CDR3aa: CASSRWTSGFADTQYF
CDR3nt: TGTGCCAGCAGCCGCTGGACTAGCGGGTTTGCAGATACGCAGTATTTT

d_gene: TRBD1
j_gene: TRBJ1-6
v_gene: TRBV4-2
abundance: -
CDR3aa: CASSLDRASSPLHF
CDR3nt: TGTGCCAGCAGCCTGGACAGGGCGAGTTCACCCCTCCACTTT

d_gene: TRBD2
j_gene: TRBJ2-1
v_gene: TRBV11-3
abundance: -
CDR3aa: CASSLGGLEGVYNEQFF
CDR3nt: TGTGCCAGCAGCTTAGGGGGACTAGAGGGGGTCTACAATGAGCAGTTCTTC

d_gene: -
j_gene: TRBJ2-2
v_gene: TRBV12-3/TRBV12-4
abundance: many
CDR3aa: CASSTGGRAGELFF
CDR3nt: TGTGCCAGCAGCACCGGGGGGCGGGCCGGGGAGCTGTTTTTT

d_gene: -
j_gene: TRBJ2-3
v_gene: TRBV4-3
abundance: many
CDR3aa: CASRLPLCADTQYF
CDR3nt: TGCGCCAGCAGACTACCCCTCTGCGCAGATACGCAGTATTTT

d_gene: -
j_gene: TRBJ2-7
v_gene: TRBV5-6
abundance: many
CDR3aa: CASSPGVSYEQYF
CDR3nt: TGTGCCAGCAGCCCCGGGGTCTCCTACGAGCAGTACTTC

d_gene: -
j_gene: TRBJ2-5
v_gene: TRBV4-3
abundance: few
CDR3aa: CASSQVHGKETQYF
CDR3nt: TGCGCCAGCAGCCAAGTCCACGGAAAAGAGACCCAGTACTTC

d_gene: -
j_gene: TRBJ1-5
v_gene: TRBV5-1
abundance: many
CDR3aa: CASSLVSGGNQPQHF
CDR3nt: TGCGCCAGCAGCTTGGTCTCGGGCGGCAATCAGCCCCAGCATTTT

d_gene: TRBD1
j_gene: TRBJ1-5
v_gene: TRBV27
abundance: -
CDR3aa: CASSSSGTGWRQPQHF
CDR3nt: TGTGCCAGCAGCAGTTCCGGGACAGGGTGGAGGCAGCCCCAGCATTTT

d_gene: -
j_gene: TRBJ2-1
v_gene: TRBV5-4
abundance: many
CDR3aa: CASSLRFRSGTNEQFF
CDR3nt: TGTGCCAGCAGCTTGCGGTTTAGGTCAGGGACCAATGAGCAGTTCTTC

d_gene: -
j_gene: TRBJ2-7
v_gene: TRBV28
abundance: -
CDR3aa: CASSLEEVSYEQYF
CDR3nt: TGTGCCAGCAGTCTGGAGGAGGTCTCCTACGAGCAGTACTTC

d_gene: TRBD2
j_gene: TRBJ2-5
v_gene: TRBV7-2
abundance: many
CDR3aa: CASSVPLAVQETQYF
CDR3nt: TGTGCCAGCAGCGTCCCTCTAGCGGTCCAAGAGACCCAGTACTTC

d_gene: -
j_gene: TRBJ2-1
v_gene: TRBV9
abundance: many
CDR3aa: CASSVGGGSNEQFF
CDR3nt: TGTGCCAGCAGCGTAGGTGGGGGGTCCAATGAGCAGTTCTTC

d_gene: TRBD2
j_gene: TRBJ2-2
v_gene: TRBV12-5
abundance: many
CDR3aa: CASGRGGGNTGELFF
CDR3nt: TGTGCTAGTGGTCGAGGCGGGGGGAACACCGGGGAGCTGTTTTTT

d_gene: -
j_gene: TRBJ2-7
v_gene: TRBV29-1
abundance: many
CDR3aa: CSVSTSGYEQYF
CDR3nt: TGCAGCGTCTCGACTAGTGGTTACGAGCAGTACTTC

d_gene: TRBD2
j_gene: TRBJ2-1
v_gene: TRBV2
abundance: once
CDR3aa: CASGGTRVYNEQFF
CDR3nt: TGTGCCAGCGGCGGGACTAGGGTTTACAATGAGCAGTTCTTC

d_gene: TRBD2
j_gene: TRBJ2-1
v_gene: TRBV27
abundance: many
CDR3aa: CASTGVAGVNEQFF
CDR3nt: TGTGCCAGCACCGGGGTAGCGGGAGTCAATGAGCAGTTCTTC

d_gene: -
j_gene: TRBJ2-3
v_gene: TRBV5-5
abundance: many
CDR3aa: CASSPDFFTDTQYF
CDR3nt: TGTGCCAGCAGCCCGGACTTCTTCACAGATACGCAGTATTTT

d_gene: TRBD2
j_gene: TRBJ2-1
v_gene: TRBV20-1
abundance: -
CDR3aa: CCAATPGLAGDNEQFF
CDR3nt: TGCTGTGCCGCGACGCCTGGACTAGCGGGAGACAATGAGCAGTTCTTC

d_gene: -
j_gene: TRBJ2-1
v_gene: TRBV29-1
abundance: many
CDR3aa: CSVEENYNEQFF
CDR3nt: TGCAGCGTTGAAGAGAACTACAATGAGCAGTTCTTC

d_gene: -
j_gene: TRBJ2-7
v_gene: TRBV3-1
abundance: once
CDR3aa: CASSQAVGLAGNELYF
CDR3nt: TGTGCCAGCAGCCAAGCTGTCGGACTGGCCGGCAACGAGCTGTACTTC

d_gene: TRBD1
j_gene: TRBJ2-7
v_gene: TRBV27
abundance: many
CDR3aa: CASSLTAGGEQYF
CDR3nt: TGTGCCAGCAGTTTGACCGCAGGGGGTGAGCAGTACTTC

d_gene: TRBD2
j_gene: TRBJ2-7
v_gene: TRBV28
abundance: many
CDR3aa: CASSFATSGTPYEQYF
CDR3nt: TGTGCCAGCAGTTTTGCAACTAGCGGGACCCCCTACGAGCAGTACTTC

d_gene: TRBD2
j_gene: TRBJ2-7
v_gene: TRBV7-2
abundance: few
CDR3aa: CASSLVPLGGRVGEQYF
CDR3nt: TGTGCCAGCAGCTTAGTTCCTCTGGGCGGGAGAGTAGGCGAGCAGTACTTC

d_gene: TRBD1
j_gene: TRBJ1-2
v_gene: TRBV12-3/TRBV12-4
abundance: many
CDR3aa: CASSLGRGGTDYGYTF
CDR3nt: TGTGCCAGCAGTTTAGGGAGAGGGGGCACAGACTATGGCTACACCTTC

d_gene: -
j_gene: TRBJ2-7
v_gene: TRBV7-2
abundance: -
CDR3aa: CASSPYPGENYEQYF
CDR3nt: TGTGCCAGCAGCCCGTACCCCGGGGAGAATTACGAGCAGTACTTC

d_gene: TRBD2
j_gene: TRBJ2-3
v_gene: TRBV27
abundance: many
CDR3aa: CASSHGLAGSTDTQYF
CDR3nt: TGTGCCAGCAGTCACGGACTAGCGGGCTCCACAGATACGCAGTATTTT

d_gene: -
j_gene: TRBJ1-6
v_gene: TRBV5-1
abundance: -
CDR3aa: CASSGDLSSYNSPLHF
CDR3nt: TGCGCCAGCAGCGGGGATCTGAGCTCCTATAATTCACCCCTCCACTTT

d_gene: -
j_gene: TRBJ1-6
v_gene: TRBV12-3/TRBV12-4
abundance: -
CDR3aa: CASSLAVSLSPLHF
CDR3nt: TGTGCCAGCAGTTTAGCCGTCAGCCTGTCACCCCTCCACTTT

d_gene: -
j_gene: TRBJ1-1
v_gene: TRBV7-2
abundance: -
CDR3aa: CASSLALGQNTEAFF
CDR3nt: TGTGCCAGCAGCTTAGCGCTGGGTCAGAACACTGAAGCTTTCTTT

d_gene: TRBD2
j_gene: TRBJ2-7
v_gene: TRBV7-9
abundance: few
CDR3aa: CASSLLAGVKNEQYF
CDR3nt: TGTGCCAGCAGCTTACTAGCGGGAGTGAAAAACGAGCAGTACTTC

d_gene: -
j_gene: TRBJ1-1
v_gene: TRBV2
abundance: -
CDR3aa: CASSEVGPEAFF
CDR3nt: TGTGCCAGCAGTGAAGTAGGGCCTGAAGCTTTCTTT

d_gene: -
j_gene: TRBJ2-7
v_gene: TRBV9
abundance: -
CDR3aa: CASSVGVPNYEQYF
CDR3nt: TGTGCCAGCAGCGTAGGTGTTCCCAACTACGAGCAGTACTTC

d_gene: -
j_gene: TRBJ2-1
v_gene: TRBV20-1
abundance: -
CDR3aa: CSAYSLDNDQFF
CDR3nt: TGCAGTGCCTATTCACTAGACAATGACCAGTTCTTC

d_gene: -
j_gene: TRBJ1-1
v_gene: TRBV27
abundance: many
CDR3aa: CASSLGGLTEAFF
CDR3nt: TGTGCCAGCAGTTTGGGCGGGTTAACTGAAGCTTTCTTT

d_gene: -
j_gene: TRBJ2-5
v_gene: TRBV5-4
abundance: many
CDR3aa: CASSSSQGAGETQYF
CDR3nt: TGTGCCAGCAGCTCCTCTCAAGGGGCCGGGGAGACCCAGTACTTC

d_gene: TRBD2
j_gene: TRBJ2-1
v_gene: TRBV5-1
abundance: few
CDR3aa: CASSKGLAGGSNEQFF
CDR3nt: TGCGCCAGCAGCAAAGGACTAGCGGGAGGTTCAAATGAGCAGTTCTTC

d_gene: TRBD2
j_gene: TRBJ2-2
v_gene: TRBV6-5
abundance: many
CDR3aa: CASSYFPSGSSTGELFF
CDR3nt: TGTGCCAGCAGTTACTTTCCTAGCGGGAGTTCCACCGGGGAGCTGTTTTTT

d_gene: -
j_gene: TRBJ2-7
v_gene: TRBV6-6
abundance: few
CDR3aa: CASSQDSHEQYF
CDR3nt: TGTGCCAGCAGCCAGGACAGCCACGAGCAGTACTTC

d_gene: -
j_gene: TRBJ1-2
v_gene: TRBV10-3
abundance: many
CDR3aa: CAISESGQNYGYTF
CDR3nt: TGTGCCATCAGTGAGTCTGGACAGAACTATGGCTACACCTTC

d_gene: TRBD1
j_gene: TRBJ2-1
v_gene: TRBV27
abundance: -
CDR3aa: CASTGQGHNEQFF
CDR3nt: TGTGCCAGCACGGGACAGGGACACAATGAGCAGTTCTTC

d_gene: -
j_gene: TRBJ2-1
v_gene: TRBV20-1
abundance: many
CDR3aa: CSARDLAGSIYNEQFF
CDR3nt: TGCAGTGCTAGAGATCTGGCGGGGAGCATTTACAATGAGCAGTTCTTC

d_gene: -
j_gene: TRBJ2-7
v_gene: TRBV6-2/TRBV6-3
abundance: few
CDR3aa: CASSYVEPEQYF
CDR3nt: TGTGCCAGCAGTTACGTCGAGCCGGAGCAGTACTTC

d_gene: TRBD1
j_gene: TRBJ1-2
v_gene: TRBV27
abundance: many
CDR3aa: CASSWTGIGGYTF
CDR3nt: TGTGCCAGCAGTTGGACAGGGATTGGTGGCTACACCTTC

d_gene: -
j_gene: TRBJ2-1
v_gene: TRBV4-1
abundance: few
CDR3aa: CASSRIGGTSLGEQFF
CDR3nt: TGCGCCAGCAGCCGAATCGGTGGGACTTCCTTGGGGGAGCAGTTCTTC

d_gene: TRBD1
j_gene: TRBJ2-1
v_gene: TRBV12-3/TRBV12-4
abundance: many
CDR3aa: CASSQRQGWGNEQFF
CDR3nt: TGTGCCAGCAGTCAAAGACAGGGCTGGGGTAATGAGCAGTTCTTC

d_gene: TRBD2
j_gene: TRBJ2-1
v_gene: TRBV28
abundance: many
CDR3aa: CASSLYRGRGSYNEQFF
CDR3nt: TGTGCCAGCAGTTTATATCGGGGGAGGGGTAGCTACAATGAGCAGTTCTTC

d_gene: TRBD2
j_gene: TRBJ2-5
v_gene: TRBV12-3/TRBV12-4
abundance: many
CDR3aa: CASRGLEETQYF
CDR3nt: TGTGCCAGCAGGGGACTAGAGGAGACCCAGTACTTC

d_gene: -
j_gene: TRBJ2-7
v_gene: TRBV18
abundance: few
CDR3aa: CASSPGRGGGYEQYF
CDR3nt: TGTGCCAGCTCACCAGGGCGTGGGGGAGGCTACGAGCAGTACTTC